The clone carrying this T cell receptor (beta chain) was seen repeatedly, ten times or more. The target antigen is unknown. This specimen belongs to a study of early T cells in non-severe SARS-CoV-2 infection. Germline V CDR1 and CDR2: SGHRS, YFSETQ. The V segment lost 3 bases and the J segment 4 bases; nucleotides outside the gene matches: 5. CDR3 length: 14 residues. Regarding the study as a whole: Anti-spike CD8 responses were favored by VDJdb matching, which missed private and CD4 specificities.

Individual cDNA molecules were tagged with unique molecular identifiers, the study reported. TCRdb ran MiXCR on the 5' RACE reads and lists one entry per CDR3 protein. The table shows roughly 46,000 distinct CDR3 sequences, with roughly 9.4% occurring only once. V and J are TRBV5-1 and TRBJ1-2; 8 bases fit TRBD1. The sample consisted of whole blood, taken at baseline. The source of this sequence is an adult who was a healthcare worker with PCR-confirmed SARS-CoV-2 infection or an uninfected control (not recorded which). CDR3 sequence (DNA): TGCGCCAGCAGCTACGACAGGGGCGGCTATGGCTACACCTTC. It specifies CASSYDRGGYGYTF.